This TCR beta chain came from a study of blood T cell repertoires in COVID-19. For the study at large: Samples representing acute and convalescent COVID-19 were sourced from the United States, Italy and Spain. In each case, the material was cDNA or gDNA derived from T cells, B-cell-depleted T cells, or PBMCs.

The length of the CDR3 is 14 residues. V dropped 1 base and J dropped 4 bases, with 9 bases sitting between them. CDR1 is SGHAT and CDR2 is FQNNGV in the germline V gene. In the original analysis: Estimates of nucleated cell counts were drawn from the amplification of reference gene primers. The method was immunoSEQ multiplex PCR; TCRdb's version includes in-frame clones alone and lacks a portion of them. The DNA gave D and trimming, while V, J and clone size come from that table. Of about 68,000 clones listed, approximately 85% are singletons. Sequenced material: peripheral blood. This TCR derives from a man aged 50-60 years with acute or convalescent COVID-19. This chain links TRBV11-2 with TRBJ2-3; tentative D call: TRBD2 (5 bases). CDR3 residues: CASSLVSSPDTQYF. CDR3 DNA: TGTGCCAGCAGCTTAGTATCTAGCCCAGATACGCAGTATTTT.